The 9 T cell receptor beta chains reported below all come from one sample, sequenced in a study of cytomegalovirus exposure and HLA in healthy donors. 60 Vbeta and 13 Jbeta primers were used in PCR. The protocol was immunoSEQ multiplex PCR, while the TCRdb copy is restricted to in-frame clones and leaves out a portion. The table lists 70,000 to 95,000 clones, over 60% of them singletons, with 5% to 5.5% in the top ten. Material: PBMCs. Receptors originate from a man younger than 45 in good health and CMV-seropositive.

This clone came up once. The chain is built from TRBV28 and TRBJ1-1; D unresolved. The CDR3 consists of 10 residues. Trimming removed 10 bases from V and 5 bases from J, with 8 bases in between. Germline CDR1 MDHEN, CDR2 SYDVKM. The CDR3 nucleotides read TGTGCCACCGCCGAGACTGAAGCTTTCTTT. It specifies CATAETEAFF.

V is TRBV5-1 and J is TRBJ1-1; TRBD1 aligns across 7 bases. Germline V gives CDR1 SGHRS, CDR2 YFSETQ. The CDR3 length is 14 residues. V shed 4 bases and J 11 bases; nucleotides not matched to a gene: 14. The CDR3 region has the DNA TGCGCCAGCAGCGCCGGAAACAGGGGCATCTGGGCTTTCTTT. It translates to CASSAGNRGIWAFF.

The CDR3 region has the DNA TGCGCCAGCAGCTTGGGTGGGGCAGGGGCGTACGAGCAGTACTTC. The encoded protein is CASSLGGAGAYEQYF. The rearrangement links TRBV5-1 to TRBJ2-7; a weak D match, TRBD1 (6 bases). The CDR3 covers 15 residues. V was trimmed by 0 bases and J by 4 bases, leaving 14 bases between them. CDR1 is SGHRS and CDR2 is YFSETQ in the germline V gene.

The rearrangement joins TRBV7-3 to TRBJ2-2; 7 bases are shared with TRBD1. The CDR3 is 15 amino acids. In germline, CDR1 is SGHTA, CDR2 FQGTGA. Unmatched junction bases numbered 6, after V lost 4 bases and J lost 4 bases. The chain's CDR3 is CASSSNRDSTGELFF. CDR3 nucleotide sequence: TGTGCCAGCAGCTCTAACCGGGACAGCACCGGGGAGCTGTTTTTT. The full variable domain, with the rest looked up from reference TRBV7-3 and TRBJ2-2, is GAGVSQTPSNKVTEKGKYVELRCDPISGHTALYWYRQSLGQGPEFLIYFQGTGAADDSGLPNDRFFAVRPEGSVSTLKIQRTERGDSAVYLCASSSNRDSTGELFFGEGSRLTVL.

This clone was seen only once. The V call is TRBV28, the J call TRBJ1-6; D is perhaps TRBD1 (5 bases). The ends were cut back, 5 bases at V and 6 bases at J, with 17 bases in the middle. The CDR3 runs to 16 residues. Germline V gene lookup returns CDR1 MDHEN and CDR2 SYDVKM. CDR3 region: CASSPMTDLRNSPLHF. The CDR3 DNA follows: TGTGCCAGCAGTCCAATGACAGACCTGCGTAATTCACCCCTCCACTTT.

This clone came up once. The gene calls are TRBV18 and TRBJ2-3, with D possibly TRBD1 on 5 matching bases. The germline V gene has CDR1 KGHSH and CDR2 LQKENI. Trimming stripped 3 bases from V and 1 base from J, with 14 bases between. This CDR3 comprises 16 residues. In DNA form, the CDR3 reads TGTGCCAGCTCACCCCTCCCAGGGTCCGGCACAGATACGCAGTATTTT. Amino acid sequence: CASSPLPGSGTDTQYF.

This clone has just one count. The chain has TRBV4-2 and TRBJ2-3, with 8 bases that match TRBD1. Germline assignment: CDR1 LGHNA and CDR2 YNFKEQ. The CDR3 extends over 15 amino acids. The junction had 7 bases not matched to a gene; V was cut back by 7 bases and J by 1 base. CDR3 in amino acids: CASTPGGARTDTQYF. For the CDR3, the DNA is TGTGCCAGCACCCCAGGGGGCGCCCGCACAGATACGCAGTATTTT.

The CDR3 nucleotides are TGCAGCCCTAGGTTGCTGGCCACTGAAGCTTTCTTT. Its protein product is CSPRLLATEAFF. The gene calls are TRBV29-1 and TRBJ1-1, with D unresolved. Between the trimmed V and J ends, which lost 8 bases and 4 bases, there was a span of 14 bases. This CDR3 comprises 12 residues. Germline assignment: CDR1 SQVTM and CDR2 ANQGSEA.

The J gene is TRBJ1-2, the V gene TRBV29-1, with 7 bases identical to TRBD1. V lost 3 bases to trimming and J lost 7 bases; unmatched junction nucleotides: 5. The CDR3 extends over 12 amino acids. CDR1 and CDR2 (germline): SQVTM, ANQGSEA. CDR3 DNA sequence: TGCAGCGTTGAGGAGACAGGGATTGGCTACACCTTC. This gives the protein CSVEETGIGYTF. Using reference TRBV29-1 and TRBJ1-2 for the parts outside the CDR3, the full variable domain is SAVISQKPSRDICQRGTSLTIQCQVDSQVTMMFWYRQQPGQSLTLIATANQGSEATYESGFVIDKFPISRPNLTFSTLTVSNMSPEDSSIYLCSVEETGIGYTFGSGTRLTVV.